This T cell receptor beta chain was captured in a study of blood T cell repertoires in COVID-19. Overall study: Acute and convalescent COVID-19 specimens originated in the United States, Italy and Spain.

This CDR3 is built from 15 residues. Germline CDR1 and CDR2: SNHLY and FYNNEI. V was clipped by 2 bases and J by 3 bases; unmatched bases: 5. In the original analysis: For nucleated cells, counts were estimated from reference gene primer amplification. Sequencing used immunoSEQ multiplex PCR; TCRdb keeps in-frame clones, though not all of them. V, J and clone size are taken as reported in that table, and D and trimming were inferred from the DNA itself. The sample gives under 200,000 clones, roughly 80% of which show up once; about 2.7% is in the top ten. This clonotype was sampled from a human donor with acute or convalescent COVID-19. The donor label of this sample is uncertain. The gene calls are TRBV2 and TRBJ1-1; 8 nucleotides line up with TRBD1. Sequenced sample: peripheral blood. The CDR3 region is CASSEQGAGYTEAFF. The CDR3, as DNA: TGTGCCAGCAGTGAACAGGGGGCGGGTTACACTGAAGCTTTCTTT.